The 23 T cell receptor beta chains below come from one sample, sequenced in a study of shared clonotypes between healthy human individuals. Sequencing was performed with immunoSEQ multiplex PCR; in TCRdb, only in-frame clones are kept and a portion is missing. Of roughly 2.2 million clones listed, less than 95% were seen once; the top ten hold roughly 0.34%. The sample was naive CD4+ T cells from PBMCs. Sample subset: CD45RA+ positively selected. The receptors here all came from a man younger than 30 in good health. Some clones in this sample may be carry-over from other donors' samples.

This clone was observed a single time. This chain joins TRBV5-3 and TRBJ1-3, with 9 bases fitting TRBD1. TRBV5-3 is an open reading frame whose function is uncertain. With 4 bases clipped from V and 4 bases from J, the junction kept 6 bases outside the gene matches. The CDR3 has 15 residues. CDR3 sequence reads: CARSPRDREGNTIYF. The CDR3 DNA follows: TGTGCCAGAAGCCCCCGGGACAGGGAAGGAAACACCATATATTTT.

The chain joins TRBV7-8 to TRBJ1-1; TRBD1 aligns across 10 bases. The CDR3 consists of 13 residues. V shed 4 bases, J shed 8 bases, and the junction held 4 bases outside the gene matches. Germline V gene data show CDR1 as SGHVS and CDR2 as FQNEAQ. CDR3 sequence: CASSYSGQGEAFF. The CDR3, as DNA: TGTGCCAGCAGCTACTCGGGACAGGGGGAAGCTTTCTTT. Together with reference TRBV7-8 and TRBJ1-1, the CDR3 gives the full variable domain: GAGVSQSPRYKVAKRGQDVALRCDPISGHVSLFWYQQALGQGPEFLTYFQNEAQLDKSGLPSDRFFAERPEGSVSTLKIQRTQQEDSAVYLCASSYSGQGEAFFGQGTRLTVV.

The chain uses TRBV28 and TRBJ1-3; tentative D call: TRBD1 (5 bases). Germline CDR1 reads MDHEN; CDR2 reads SYDVKM. V lost 7 bases and J lost 3, with 13 bases in between. This CDR3 contains 14 residues. The CDR3, as DNA: TGTGCCAGCACCCTGGGGGGGGTTGGAAACACCATATATTTT. It yields the protein CASTLGGVGNTIYF.

The chain carries TRBV18 and TRBJ2-1, with D tentatively TRBD1 (7 bases). Germline V gene sequence: CDR1 KGHSH, CDR2 LQKENI. The CDR3 consists of 14 residues. The germline V and J ends were trimmed by 2 bases and 8 bases, with 13 bases remaining between them. CDR3 region: CASSPFRGDDEQFF. As DNA, the CDR3 is TGTGCCAGCTCACCATTCAGGGGGGACGATGAGCAGTTCTTC. Variable domain in full (rest from reference TRBV18 and TRBJ2-1): NAGVMQNPRHLVRRRGQEARLRCSPMKGHSHVYWYRQLPEEGLKFMVYLQKENIIDESGMPKERFSAEFPKEGPSILRIQQVVRGDSAAYFCASSPFRGDDEQFFGPGTRLTVL.

This clone was picked up one time. The chain carries TRBV7-9 and TRBJ2-2; TRBD2 matches at 8 bases. There are 19 residues in the CDR3. J was trimmed by 2 bases and V by 7 bases; bases with no gene match: 18. Per the germline V gene, CDR1 is SEHNR and CDR2 is FQNEAQ (reference sequence). The CDR3 DNA sequence: TGTGCCAGCACCCGTGGTAGCGGGATAATTCCTCCCAACACCGGGGAGCTGTTTTTT. Protein: CASTRGSGIIPPNTGELFF.

This sequence joins TRBV19 and TRBJ1-1; perhaps TRBD1 as D (6 bases). Trimming stripped 2 bases from V and 3 bases from J, with 10 bases between. CDR3 size: 14 residues. Germline CDR1 is LNHDA and CDR2 is SQIVND (reference sequence). The CDR3 DNA follows: TGTGCCAGTAGTATATACCCAGGGGACACTGAAGCTTTCTTT. Its translation: CASSIYPGDTEAFF.

V gene TRBV14 combines with J gene TRBJ1-4; D possibly corresponds to TRBD1 (5 bases). Trimming cost V 4 bases and J 5 bases, with 11 bases left between them. The CDR3 totals 14 residues. Germline V gives CDR1 SGHDN, CDR2 FVKESK. CDR3 DNA: TGTGCCAGCAGCCTCAGACAGCTAAATGAAAAACTGTTTTTT. This sequence encodes CASSLRQLNEKLFF.

Concerning this clone itself: This specimen includes other DNA sequences encoding the same CDR3. The chain is built from TRBV19 and TRBJ2-6; D possibly corresponds to TRBD1 (5 bases). The length of the CDR3 is 15 residues. Germline V gene data show CDR1 as LNHDA and CDR2 as SQIVND (reference sequence). V gave up 5 bases and J gave up 2 bases, with 10 bases separating them. In DNA, the CDR3 is TGTGCCAGTAGTTCCCAAGGGGCTGGGGCCAACGTCCTGACTTTC. Translation gives CASSSQGAGANVLTF.

This rearrangement joins TRBV7-7 to TRBJ2-5; D might be TRBD1 (7 bases). V lost 1 base to trimming and J lost 4 bases, with 13 bases between them. CDR1 is SSHAT, CDR2 FNYEAQ, per germline (reference sequence). The CDR3 runs to 15 residues. The CDR3 loop is CASSLGQGGIETQYF. CDR3 nucleotide sequence: TGTGCCAGCAGCTTAGGGCAGGGGGGCATAGAGACCCAGTACTTC. Full variable domain (outside the CDR3, taken from reference TRBV7-7 and TRBJ2-5): GAGVSQSPRYKVTKRGQDVTLRCDPISSHATLYWYQQALGQGPEFLTYFNYEAQPDKSGLPSDRFSAERPEGSISTLTIQRTEQRDSAMYRCASSLGQGGIETQYFGPGTRLLVL.

This clone was counted once. This chain connects TRBV5-1 to TRBJ1-3; D unclear. The CDR3 spans 16 residues. Between the trimmed V and J ends, which lost 6 bases and 4 bases, there was a span of 20 bases. Per the germline V gene, CDR1 is SGHRS and CDR2 is YFSETQ. CDR3 in DNA: TGCGCCAGCACCGTCGATTGGGGAACAACCGGAAACACCATATATTTT. This translates into CASTVDWGTTGNTIYF.

This chain links TRBV4-2 with TRBJ2-3, with 8 bases fitting TRBD2. J lost 5 bases, V lost 4 bases, and 8 bases had no gene match. CDR1 is LGHNA, CDR2 YNFKEQ, per germline. The CDR3 contains 15 residues. As DNA, the CDR3 is TGTGCCAGCAGCCGAACCGGGACTAGAGTAGATACGCAGTATTTT. Protein: CASSRTGTRVDTQYF.

This chain links TRBV4-1 with TRBJ2-1; 7 bases map to TRBD2. This CDR3 has 18 residues. Germline trimming cut 3 bases from V and 7 bases from J; bases unmatched to any gene: 18. CDR1 is MGHRA, CDR2 YSYEKL, per germline. The CDR3 DNA reads TGCGCCAGCAGCCATCCTGTGAGTCGGCGGGAGAGTATTAATGAGCAGTTCTTC. Translated, it gives CASSHPVSRRESINEQFF.

The genes are TRBV18 and TRBJ2-4, with 10 bases identical to TRBD2. The CDR3 length is 14 residues. CDR1 and CDR2 from the germline V gene are KGHSH and LQKENI. V lost 5 bases to trimming and J lost 8 bases; unmatched junction nucleotides: 6. In nucleotides, the CDR3 is TGTGCCAGCTCAGGTACGCTAGCGGGAGACATTCAGTACTTC. Residues: CASSGTLAGDIQYF.

The chain carries TRBV29-1 and TRBJ2-1; 8 positions match TRBD1. CDR1 is SQVTM and CDR2 is ANQGSEA in the germline V gene. V shed 5 bases and J 5 bases; nucleotides not matched to a gene: 11. The CDR3 spans 15 residues. The CDR3 nucleotides read TGCAGCGTTAGATTCGGACAGGGTGGAGACAATGAGCAGTTCTTC. Protein: CSVRFGQGGDNEQFF.

The CDR3 DNA sequence: TGTGCCAGCAGAAAACAAGGAAGGACGGCTAGTAGCTCTGGGGCCAACGTCCTGACTTTC. It codes for CASRKQGRTASSSGANVLTF. The chain has TRBV21-1 and TRBJ2-6. TRBV21-1 corresponds to a pseudogene. The CDR3 loop spans 20 amino acids.

The chain carries TRBV18 and TRBJ2-3; 11 positions agree with TRBD2. The CDR3 runs 17 residues. CDR1 is KGHSH and CDR2 is LQKENI in the germline V gene. V trimming: 5 bases; J trimming: 4 bases; junction bases outside the gene matches: 11. DNA of the CDR3: TGTGCCAGCTCAGGCTCGACTAGCGGGACTGCACCAGATACGCAGTATTTT. Its translation: CASSGSTSGTAPDTQYF. Based on the CDR3 plus reference TRBV18 and TRBJ2-3, the full variable domain is NAGVMQNPRHLVRRRGQEARLRCSPMKGHSHVYWYRQLPEEGLKFMVYLQKENIIDESGMPKERFSAEFPKEGPSILRIQQVVRGDSAAYFCASSGSTSGTAPDTQYFGPGTRLTVL.

The CDR3 reads CASSLGGGLEETQYF. In DNA, the CDR3 is TGTGCCAGCAGCTTGGGCGGAGGACTTGAAGAGACCCAGTACTTC. V is TRBV5-6 and J is TRBJ2-5; D might be TRBD2 (5 bases). Germline values: CDR1 SGHDT, CDR2 YYEEEE. V was cut by 0 bases and J by 3 bases, with 12 bases left in between. CDR3 length: 15 residues.

The rearrangement links TRBV29-1 to TRBJ2-7; 7 positions agree with TRBD1. V lost 4 bases, J lost 4 bases, and 4 bases stayed unmatched. In germline, CDR1 is SQVTM, CDR2 ANQGSEA. CDR3 length equals 12 residues. CDR3 sequence reads: CSVGSGQYEQYF. As DNA, the CDR3 is TGCAGCGTTGGGTCGGGACAGTACGAGCAGTACTTC.

The J gene is TRBJ2-3, the V gene TRBV6-1; 7 bases line up with TRBD2. After removal of 4 bases from V and 2 bases from J, the junction contained 15 bases not matched to a gene. Per germline, CDR1 MNHNS and CDR2 SASEGT. The CDR3 covers 18 residues. DNA of the CDR3: TGTGCCAGCAGTGCTATCGCCCCGGGACTACCCCCCACAGATACGCAGTATTTT. Translation: CASSAIAPGLPPTDTQYF.

As concerns this clone: Other DNA sequences from this sample encode an identical CDR3 as well. The chain has TRBV7-3 and TRBJ1-5; 8 positions match TRBD1. Unmatched junction bases numbered 2, after V lost 3 bases and J lost 7 bases. The length of the CDR3 is 13 residues. Germline V gives CDR1 SGHTA, CDR2 FQGTGA. The chain's CDR3 is CASSFTGGQPQHF. The CDR3 DNA reads as TGTGCCAGCAGCTTTACAGGGGGACAGCCCCAGCATTTT.

The chain carries TRBV27 and TRBJ1-1, with D possibly being TRBD1 (5 bases). The CDR3 spans 15 residues. Germline CDR1 MNHEY, CDR2 SMNVEV (reference sequence). The V and J ends lost 8 bases and 0 bases respectively, with 16 bases between them. CDR3 nucleotides: TGTGCCAGCGGATTCCACGGGGCGCTGAACACTGAAGCTTTCTTT. Its translation is CASGFHGALNTEAFF.

Comments on this clone: Other DNA sequences in the same sample also yield this CDR3. The chain couples TRBV5-1 to TRBJ2-3; possible D gene TRBD2, 6 bases. The CDR3 has 16 residues. V lost 0 bases and J 2 bases, leaving 13 bases between the germline ends. Per germline, CDR1 SGHRS and CDR2 YFSETQ. CDR3 nucleotides: TGCGCCAGCAGCTTGGCAAGAGGACTATCCACAGATACGCAGTATTTT. Protein: CASSLARGLSTDTQYF.

J is TRBJ1-1 and V is TRBV11-2; 8 nucleotides align to TRBD1. V lost 4 bases, J lost 0 bases, and 7 bases stayed unmatched. Germline assignment: CDR1 SGHAT and CDR2 FQNNGV. The CDR3 runs 16 residues. The CDR3 loop is CASSSTSGGLNTEAFF. As DNA, the CDR3 is TGTGCCAGCAGCTCTACCTCAGGGGGCCTGAACACTGAAGCTTTCTTT.